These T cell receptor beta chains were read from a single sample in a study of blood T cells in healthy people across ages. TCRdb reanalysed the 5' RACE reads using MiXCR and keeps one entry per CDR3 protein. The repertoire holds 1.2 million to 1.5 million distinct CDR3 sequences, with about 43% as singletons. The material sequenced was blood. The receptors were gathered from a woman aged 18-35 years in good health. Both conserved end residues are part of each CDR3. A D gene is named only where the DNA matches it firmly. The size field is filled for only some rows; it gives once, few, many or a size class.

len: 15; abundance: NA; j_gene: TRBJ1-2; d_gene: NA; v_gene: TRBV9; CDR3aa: CASSVSQGAVYGYTF; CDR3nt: TGTGCCAGCAGCGTATCTCAAGGGGCAGTCTATGGCTACACCTTC
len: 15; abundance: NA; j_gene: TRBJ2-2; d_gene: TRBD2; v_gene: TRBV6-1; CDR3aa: CASRRLAASAGELFF; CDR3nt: TGTGCCAGCAGGAGACTAGCGGCCTCCGCCGGGGAGCTGTTTTTT
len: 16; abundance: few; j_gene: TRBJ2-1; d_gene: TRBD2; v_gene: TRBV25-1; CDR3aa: CASGRGGSVEYNEQFF; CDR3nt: TGTGCCAGCGGACGGGGAGGGTCGGTGGAATACAATGAGCAGTTCTTC
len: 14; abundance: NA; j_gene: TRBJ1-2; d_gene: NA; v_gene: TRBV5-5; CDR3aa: CASSWGGALYGYTF; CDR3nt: TGTGCCAGCAGCTGGGGAGGGGCCCTCTATGGCTACACCTTC
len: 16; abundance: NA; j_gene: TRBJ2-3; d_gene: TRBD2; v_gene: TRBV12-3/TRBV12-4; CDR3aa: CASSSPGLAGTDTQYF; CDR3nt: TGTGCCAGCAGTTCCCCGGGACTAGCGGGGACAGATACGCAGTATTTT
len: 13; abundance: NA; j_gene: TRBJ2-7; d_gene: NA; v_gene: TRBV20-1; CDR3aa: CSAFRDTHYEQYF; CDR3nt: TGCAGTGCTTTCCGGGACACACACTACGAGCAGTACTTC
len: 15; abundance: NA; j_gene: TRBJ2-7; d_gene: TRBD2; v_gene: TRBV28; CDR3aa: CASNTPSGGLYEQYF; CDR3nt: TGTGCCAGCAATACTCCAAGCGGGGGTCTCTACGAGCAGTACTTC
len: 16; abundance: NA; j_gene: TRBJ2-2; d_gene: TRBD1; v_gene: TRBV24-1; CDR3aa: CATSDPTGANTGELFF; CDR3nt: TGTGCCACCAGTGATCCCACAGGGGCCAACACCGGGGAGCTGTTTTTT
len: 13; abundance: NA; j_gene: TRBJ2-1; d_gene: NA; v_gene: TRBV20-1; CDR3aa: CSVGGRFIDEQFF; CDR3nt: TGCAGTGTAGGAGGACGGTTTATTGATGAGCAGTTCTTC
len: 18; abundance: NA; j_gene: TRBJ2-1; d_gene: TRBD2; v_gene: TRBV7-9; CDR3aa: CASSASAWREGNLNEQFF; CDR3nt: TGTGCCAGCAGCGCCAGCGCCTGGCGGGAGGGCAATCTAAATGAGCAGTTCTTC
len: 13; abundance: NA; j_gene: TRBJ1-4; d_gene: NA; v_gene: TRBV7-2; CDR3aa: CASTTDDNEKLFF; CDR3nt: TGTGCCAGCACGACAGACGATAATGAAAAACTGTTTTTT
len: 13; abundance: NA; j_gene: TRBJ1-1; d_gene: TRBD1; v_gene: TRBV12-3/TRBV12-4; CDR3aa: CASSLGQGAVAFF; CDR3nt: TGTGCCAGCAGTTTAGGGCAGGGGGCAGTAGCTTTCTTT
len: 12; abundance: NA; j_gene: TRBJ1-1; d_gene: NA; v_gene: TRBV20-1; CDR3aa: CSARDEYTEAFF; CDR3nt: TGCTCCGCCCGGGACGAATACACTGAAGCTTTCTTT
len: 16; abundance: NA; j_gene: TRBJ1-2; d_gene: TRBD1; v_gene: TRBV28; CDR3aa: CASSSPGQGAVYGYTF; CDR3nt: TGTGCCAGCAGTTCCCCCGGGCAGGGGGCGGTCTATGGCTACACCTTC
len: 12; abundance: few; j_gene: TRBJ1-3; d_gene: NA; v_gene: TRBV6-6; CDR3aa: CASSYAGNTIYF; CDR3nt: TGTGCCAGCAGTTACGCGGGAAACACCATATATTTT
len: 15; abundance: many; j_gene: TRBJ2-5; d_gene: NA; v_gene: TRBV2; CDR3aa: CASSESPRVQETQYF; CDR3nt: TGTGCCAGCAGTGAGTCCCCCAGAGTCCAAGAGACCCAGTACTTC
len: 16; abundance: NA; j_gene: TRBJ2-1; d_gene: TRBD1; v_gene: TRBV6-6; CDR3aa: CASSYSTFRGKETQFF; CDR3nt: TGTGCCAGCAGTTACTCGACTTTCAGGGGGAAGGAGACCCAGTTCTTC
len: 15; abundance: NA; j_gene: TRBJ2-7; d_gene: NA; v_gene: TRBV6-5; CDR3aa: CASSWGADLTYEQYF; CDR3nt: TGTGCCAGCAGTTGGGGAGCGGACCTGACTTACGAGCAGTACTTC
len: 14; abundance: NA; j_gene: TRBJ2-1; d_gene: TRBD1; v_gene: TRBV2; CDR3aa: CASSLRTGSGEQFF; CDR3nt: TGTGCCAGCAGCCTAAGGACAGGGTCGGGTGAGCAGTTCTTC
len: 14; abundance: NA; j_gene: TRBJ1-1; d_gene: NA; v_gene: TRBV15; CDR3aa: CATSVGGLATEAFF; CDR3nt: TGTGCCACCAGCGTGGGAGGGCTCGCCACTGAAGCTTTCTTT
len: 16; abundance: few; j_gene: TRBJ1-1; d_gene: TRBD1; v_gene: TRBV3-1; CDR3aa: CASSPRTGARRTEAFF; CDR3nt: TGTGCCAGCAGCCCCAGGACAGGAGCGCGGAGAACTGAAGCTTTCTTT
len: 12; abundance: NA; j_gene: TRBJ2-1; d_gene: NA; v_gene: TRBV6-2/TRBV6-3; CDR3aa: CASTTGGKEQFF; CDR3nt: TGTGCCAGCACCACGGGGGGCAAGGAGCAGTTCTTC
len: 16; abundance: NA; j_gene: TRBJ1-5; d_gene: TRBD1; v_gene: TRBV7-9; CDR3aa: CASSLAGDRGRQPQHF; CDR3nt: TGTGCCAGCAGCCTCGCGGGGGACAGGGGGCGTCAGCCCCAGCATTTT
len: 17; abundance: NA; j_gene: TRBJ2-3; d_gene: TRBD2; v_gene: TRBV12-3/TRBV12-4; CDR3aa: CASSLRVGGVSADTQYF; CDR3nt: TGTGCCAGCAGTTTACGGGTGGGGGGGGTGAGCGCAGATACGCAGTATTTT
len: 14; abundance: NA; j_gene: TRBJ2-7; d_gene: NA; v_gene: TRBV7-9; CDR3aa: CASSLAGSPGEQYF; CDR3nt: TGTGCCAGCAGCTTAGCGGGATCCCCGGGCGAGCAGTACTTC
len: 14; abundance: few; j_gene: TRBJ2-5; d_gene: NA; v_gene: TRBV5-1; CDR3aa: CASSLGRYQETQYF; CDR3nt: TGCGCCAGCAGCCTGGGACGTTACCAAGAGACCCAGTACTTC
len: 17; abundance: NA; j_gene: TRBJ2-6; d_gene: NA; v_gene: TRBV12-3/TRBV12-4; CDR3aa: CASSGIGHISGANVLTF; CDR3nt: TGTGCCAGCAGCGGAATCGGACACATATCTGGGGCCAACGTCCTGACTTTC
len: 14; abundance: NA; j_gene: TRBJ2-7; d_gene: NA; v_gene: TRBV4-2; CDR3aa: CASSPEPTTYEQYF; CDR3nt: TGTGCCAGCAGCCCCGAGCCCACTACCTACGAGCAGTACTTC
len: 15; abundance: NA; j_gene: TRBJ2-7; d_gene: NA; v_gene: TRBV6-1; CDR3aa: CASRPSGVGFYEQYF; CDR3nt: TGTGCCAGCAGACCCTCGGGAGTCGGGTTCTACGAGCAGTACTTC
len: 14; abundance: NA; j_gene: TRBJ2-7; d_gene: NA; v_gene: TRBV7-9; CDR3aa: CASSLDGGLEEQYF; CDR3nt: TGTGCCAGCAGCTTAGATGGGGGACTGGAAGAGCAGTACTTC
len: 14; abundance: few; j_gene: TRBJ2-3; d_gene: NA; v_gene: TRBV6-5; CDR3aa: CASSYSGPSDTQYF; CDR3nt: TGTGCCAGCAGTTACTCCGGACCGTCGGATACGCAGTATTTT
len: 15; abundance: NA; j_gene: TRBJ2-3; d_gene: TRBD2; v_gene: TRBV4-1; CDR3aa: CASSQIAGAEYTQYF; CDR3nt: TGCGCCAGCAGCCAAATAGCGGGCGCCGAATATACGCAGTATTTT
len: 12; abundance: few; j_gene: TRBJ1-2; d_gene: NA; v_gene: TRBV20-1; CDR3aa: CSARGMNYGYTF; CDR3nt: TGCAGTGCTAGAGGCATGAACTATGGCTACACCTTC
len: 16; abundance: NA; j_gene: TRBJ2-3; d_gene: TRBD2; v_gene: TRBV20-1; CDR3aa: CSAGKSGGSKTDTQYF; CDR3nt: TGCAGTGCTGGAAAGAGCGGCGGGAGTAAAACAGATACGCAGTATTTT
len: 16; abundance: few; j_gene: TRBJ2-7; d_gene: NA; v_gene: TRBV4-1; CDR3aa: CASSPKGGDPRDEQYF; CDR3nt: TGCGCCAGCAGCCCTAAAGGAGGGGACCCACGGGACGAGCAGTACTTC
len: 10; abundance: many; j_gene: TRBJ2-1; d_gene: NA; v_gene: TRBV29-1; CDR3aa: CSVGIGEQFF; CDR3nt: TGCAGCGTTGGGATAGGTGAGCAGTTCTTC
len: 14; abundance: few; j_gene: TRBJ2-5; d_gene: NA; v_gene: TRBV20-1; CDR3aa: CSASPTSPRETQYF; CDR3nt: TGCAGTGCTAGCCCGACTTCGCCCAGGGAGACCCAGTACTTC
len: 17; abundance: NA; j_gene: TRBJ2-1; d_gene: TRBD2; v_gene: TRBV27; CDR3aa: CASSLWASGSFMDEQFF; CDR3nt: TGTGCCAGCAGTTTATGGGCTAGCGGGAGTTTCATGGATGAGCAGTTCTTC
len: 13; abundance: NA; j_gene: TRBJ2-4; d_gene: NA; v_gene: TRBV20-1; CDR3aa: CNAEGGAKNIQYF; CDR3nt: TGCAATGCCGAGGGGGGAGCCAAAAACATTCAGTACTTC
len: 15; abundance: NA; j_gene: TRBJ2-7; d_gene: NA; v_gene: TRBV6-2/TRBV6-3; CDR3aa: CASSYGDYNSCEQYF; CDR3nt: TGTGCCAGCAGTTACGGAGACTATAACTCCTGCGAGCAGTACTTC
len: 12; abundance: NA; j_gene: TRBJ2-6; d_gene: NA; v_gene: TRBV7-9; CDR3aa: CASVGGANVLTF; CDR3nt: TGTGCCTCTGTGGGTGGGGCCAACGTCCTGACTTTC